This TCR beta chain was documented in a study of a mutant IDH1 vaccine in newly diagnosed glioma. Study-wide background: Patients got their first vaccination 4-6 weeks after radiotherapy alone, or with temozolomide cycles.

Profiled with immunoSEQ multiplex PCR; TCRdb holds only in-frame clones, not every one. The sample holds about 31,000 clones; 78% are singletons and the top ten take about 24%. Time point here: week 11, during vaccination. What each vaccine dose contained was 300 ug of mutant IDH1 20-mer peptide, accompanied by topical imiquimod. Comments on this clone: Its antigen is currently unknown.

Study-level points and caveats: It was 80% to 95% of patients that developed vaccine-induced immune responses.

The length of the CDR3 is 16 residues. The ends were cut back, 1 base at V and 0 bases at J, with 10 bases in the middle. Germline CDR1 is SGHDT and CDR2 is YYEEEE. J is TRBJ2-2 and V is TRBV5-6, with D maybe TRBD2 (5 bases). This sequence originates from a man aged 30-40 years with glioma. The sample here was PBMCs, taken from a glioma patient whose treatment included an IDH1 peptide vaccine. The CDR3 nucleotides read TGTGCCAGCAGCTTGCCGGGGAGATCGAACACCGGGGAGCTGTTTTTT. Encoded protein: CASSLPGRSNTGELFF.